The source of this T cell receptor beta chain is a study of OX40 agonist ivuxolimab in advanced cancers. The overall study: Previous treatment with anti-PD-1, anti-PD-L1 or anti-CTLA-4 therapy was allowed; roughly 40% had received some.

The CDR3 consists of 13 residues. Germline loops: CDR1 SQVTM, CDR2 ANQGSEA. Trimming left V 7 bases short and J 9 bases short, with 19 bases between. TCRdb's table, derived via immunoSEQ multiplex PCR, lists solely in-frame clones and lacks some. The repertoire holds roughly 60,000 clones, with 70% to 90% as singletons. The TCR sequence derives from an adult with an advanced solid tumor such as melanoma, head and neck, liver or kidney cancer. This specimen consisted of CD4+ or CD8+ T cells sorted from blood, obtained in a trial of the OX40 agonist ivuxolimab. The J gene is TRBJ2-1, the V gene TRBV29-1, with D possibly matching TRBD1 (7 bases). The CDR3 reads CSAERRGQGEQFF. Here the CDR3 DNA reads TGCAGCGCAGAACGGAGGGGGCAGGGTGAGCAGTTCTTC.